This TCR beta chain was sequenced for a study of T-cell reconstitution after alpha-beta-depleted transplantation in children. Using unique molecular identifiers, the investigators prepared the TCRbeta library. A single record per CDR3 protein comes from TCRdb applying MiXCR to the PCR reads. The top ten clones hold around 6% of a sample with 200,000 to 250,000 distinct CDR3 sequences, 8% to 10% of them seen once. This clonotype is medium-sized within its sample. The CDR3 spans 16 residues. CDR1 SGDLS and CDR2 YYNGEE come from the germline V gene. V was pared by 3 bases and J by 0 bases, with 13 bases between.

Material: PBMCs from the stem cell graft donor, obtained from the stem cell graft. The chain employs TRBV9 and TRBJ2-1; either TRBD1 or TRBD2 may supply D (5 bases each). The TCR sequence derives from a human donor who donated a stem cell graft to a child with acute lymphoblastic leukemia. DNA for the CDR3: TGTGCCAGCAGCGCAGGCTCAGGGAGCTCCTACAATGAGCAGTTCTTC. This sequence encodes CASSAGSGSSYNEQFF.